This entry features one T cell receptor (beta chain) sequence. 60 Vbeta and 13 Jbeta primers were used in PCR. Sequenced by immunoSEQ multiplex PCR; TCRdb stores in-frame clones only, minus some. The sample lists 150,000 to 190,000 clones, roughly four fifths occurring once. These data come from a study of cytomegalovirus exposure and HLA in healthy donors. The ends were cut back, 4 bases at V and 8 bases at J, with 18 bases in the middle. Looked up from germline, CDR1 is SGHNT and CDR2 is YYREEE (reference sequence). The CDR3 runs to 14 residues. The V and J genes are TRBV5-4 and TRBJ1-2; no firm D call. What was sequenced was PBMCs. The receptor's source is a man younger than 35 in good health and CMV-seronegative. The CDR3 reads CASSPRGSRLGYTF. The CDR3 coding sequence is TGTGCCAGCAGCCCGCGCGGGAGCCGATTAGGCTACACCTTC. The full variable domain, completed using reference TRBV5-4 and TRBJ1-2, is ETGVTQSPTHLIKTRGQQVTLRCSSQSGHNTVSWYQQALGQGPQFIFQYYREEENGRGNFPPRFSGLQFPNYSSELNVNALELDDSALYLCASSPRGSRLGYTFGSGTRLTVV.